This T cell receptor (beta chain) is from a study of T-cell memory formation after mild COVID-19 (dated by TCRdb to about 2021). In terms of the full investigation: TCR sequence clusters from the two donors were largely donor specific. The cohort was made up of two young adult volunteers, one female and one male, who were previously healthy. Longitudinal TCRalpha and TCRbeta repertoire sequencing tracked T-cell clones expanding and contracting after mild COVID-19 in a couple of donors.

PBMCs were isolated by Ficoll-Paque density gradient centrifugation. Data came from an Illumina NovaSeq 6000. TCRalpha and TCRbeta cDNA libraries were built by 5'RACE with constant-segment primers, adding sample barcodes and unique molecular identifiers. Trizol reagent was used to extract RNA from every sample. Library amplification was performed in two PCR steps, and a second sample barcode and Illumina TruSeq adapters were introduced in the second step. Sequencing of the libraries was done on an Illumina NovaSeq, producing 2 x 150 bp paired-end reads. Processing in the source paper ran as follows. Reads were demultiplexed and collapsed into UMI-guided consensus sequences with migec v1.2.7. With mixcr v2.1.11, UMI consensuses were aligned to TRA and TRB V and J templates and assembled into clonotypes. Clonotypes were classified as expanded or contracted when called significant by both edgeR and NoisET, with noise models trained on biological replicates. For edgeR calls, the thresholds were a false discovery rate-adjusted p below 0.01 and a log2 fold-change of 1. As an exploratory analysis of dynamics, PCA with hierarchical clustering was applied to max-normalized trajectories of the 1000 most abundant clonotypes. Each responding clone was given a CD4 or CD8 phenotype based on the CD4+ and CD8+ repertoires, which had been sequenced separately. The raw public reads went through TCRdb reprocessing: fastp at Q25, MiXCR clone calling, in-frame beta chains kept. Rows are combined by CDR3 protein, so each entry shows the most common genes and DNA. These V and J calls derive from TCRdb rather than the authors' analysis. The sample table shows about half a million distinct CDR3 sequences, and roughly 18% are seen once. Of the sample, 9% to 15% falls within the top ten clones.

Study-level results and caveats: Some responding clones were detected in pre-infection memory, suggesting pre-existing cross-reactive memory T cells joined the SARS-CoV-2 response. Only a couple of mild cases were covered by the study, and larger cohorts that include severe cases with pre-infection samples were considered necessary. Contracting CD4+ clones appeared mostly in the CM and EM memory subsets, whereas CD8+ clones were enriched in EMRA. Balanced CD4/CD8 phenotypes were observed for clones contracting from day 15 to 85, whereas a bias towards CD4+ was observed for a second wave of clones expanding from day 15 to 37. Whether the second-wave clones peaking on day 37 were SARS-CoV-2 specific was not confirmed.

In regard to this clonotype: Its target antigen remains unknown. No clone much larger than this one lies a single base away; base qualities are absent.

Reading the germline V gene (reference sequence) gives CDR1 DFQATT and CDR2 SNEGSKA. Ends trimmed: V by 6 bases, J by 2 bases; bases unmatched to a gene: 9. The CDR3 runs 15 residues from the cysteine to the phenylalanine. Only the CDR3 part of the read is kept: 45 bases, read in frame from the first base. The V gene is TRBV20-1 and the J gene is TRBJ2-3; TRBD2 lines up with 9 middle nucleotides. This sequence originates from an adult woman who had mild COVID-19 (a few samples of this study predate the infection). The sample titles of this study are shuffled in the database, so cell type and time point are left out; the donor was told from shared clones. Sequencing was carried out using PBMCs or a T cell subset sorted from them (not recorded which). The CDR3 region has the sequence CSARSASGITDTQYF. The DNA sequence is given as TGCAGTGCCCGGTCGGCTAGCGGGATCACAGATACGCAGTATTTT.